The 6 T cell receptor beta chains below come from one sample, sequenced in a study of blood T cell repertoires in COVID-19. Clones were read by immunoSEQ multiplex PCR, and TCRdb kept only the in-frame ones, dropping some. The data hold about 150,000 clones, with around 88% observed a single time. The sequenced sample consisted of peripheral blood. Receptors were obtained from a human donor in a cohort sampled during active COVID-19.

The chain joins TRBV20-1 to TRBJ2-7; 10 nucleotides align to TRBD2. CDR1 is DFQATT, CDR2 SNEGSKA, per germline (reference sequence). This CDR3 contains 14 residues. The V gene end was trimmed by 3 bases and the J gene end by 3 bases; junction bases not matched to a gene: 5. CDR3 amino acids: CSASSASGGYEQYF. The DNA of the CDR3 is TGCAGTGCTAGTTCGGCTAGCGGGGGCTACGAGCAGTACTTC.

This clone was seen once. The V and J genes are TRBV19 and TRBJ1-5; 10 nucleotides line up with TRBD1. Germline V lookup: CDR1 LNHDA, CDR2 SQIVND (reference sequence). This CDR3 has 15 amino acids. V lost 6 bases, J lost 4 bases, and 6 bases stayed unmatched. The CDR3: CASSSRTGGNQPQHF. CDR3 in DNA: TGTGCCAGTAGCAGCCGGACAGGGGGTAATCAGCCCCAGCATTTT.

This chain connects TRBV11-1 to TRBJ2-5; 8 bases match TRBD2. The V segment lost 7 bases and the J segment 2 bases; nucleotides outside the gene matches: 9. There are 15 residues in the CDR3. Germline V lookup: CDR1 SGHAT, CDR2 FQDESV (reference sequence). In nucleotides, the CDR3 is TGTGCCAGCACCCTCACTAGCGGAGCACAAGAGACCCAGTACTTC. This codes for CASTLTSGAQETQYF.

J is TRBJ1-5 and V is TRBV6-5, with TRBD1 matching over 8 bases. This CDR3 has 13 residues. Trimming at V came to 6 bases and at J to 7 bases, leaving 5 bases not matched to a gene. Germline lookup yields CDR1 MNHEY and CDR2 SVGAGI. The CDR3 protein is CASRDREGQPQHF. DNA of the CDR3: TGTGCCAGCAGGGACAGGGAGGGCCAGCCCCAGCATTTT.

V and J are TRBV4-2 and TRBJ1-5, with TRBD1 identical over 8 bases. The V gene end was trimmed by 2 bases and the J gene end by 6 bases; junction bases not matched to a gene: 6. Germline CDR1 and CDR2: LGHNA and YNFKEQ. The length of the CDR3 is 15 residues. CDR3 sequence (DNA): TGTGCCAGCAGCCAAATCCCAGGGGGCGGTCAGCCCCAGCATTTT. Residues: CASSQIPGGGQPQHF.

V gene TRBV9 combines with J gene TRBJ2-7; the match to TRBD1 covers 9 bases. CDR1 is SGDLS, CDR2 YYNGEE, per germline. With 0 bases clipped from V and 4 bases from J, the junction kept 5 bases outside the gene matches. The CDR3 length is 15 residues. DNA of the CDR3: TGTGCCAGCAGCGTAGGAGAGACAGGGGGATACGAGCAGTACTTC. Its protein is CASSVGETGGYEQYF.